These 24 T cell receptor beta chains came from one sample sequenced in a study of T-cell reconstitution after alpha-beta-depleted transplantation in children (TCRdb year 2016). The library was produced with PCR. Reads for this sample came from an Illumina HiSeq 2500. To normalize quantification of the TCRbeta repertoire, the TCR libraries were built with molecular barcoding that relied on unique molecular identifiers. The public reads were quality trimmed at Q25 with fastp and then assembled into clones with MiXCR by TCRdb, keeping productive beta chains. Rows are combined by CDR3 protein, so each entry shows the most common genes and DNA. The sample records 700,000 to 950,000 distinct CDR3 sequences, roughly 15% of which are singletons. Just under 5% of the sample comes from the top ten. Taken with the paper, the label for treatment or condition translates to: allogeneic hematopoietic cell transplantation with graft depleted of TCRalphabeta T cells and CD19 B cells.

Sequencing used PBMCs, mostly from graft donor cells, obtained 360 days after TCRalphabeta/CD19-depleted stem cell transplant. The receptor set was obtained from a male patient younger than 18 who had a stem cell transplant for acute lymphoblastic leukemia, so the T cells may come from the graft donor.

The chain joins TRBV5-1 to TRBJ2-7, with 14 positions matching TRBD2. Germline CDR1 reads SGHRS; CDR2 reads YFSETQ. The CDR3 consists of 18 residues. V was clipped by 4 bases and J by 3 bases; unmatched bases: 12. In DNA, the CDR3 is TGCGCCAGCAGCGGTGGACTAGCGGGAGGTCCACAGGGCTACGAGCAGTACTTC. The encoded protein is CASSGGLAGGPQGYEQYF.

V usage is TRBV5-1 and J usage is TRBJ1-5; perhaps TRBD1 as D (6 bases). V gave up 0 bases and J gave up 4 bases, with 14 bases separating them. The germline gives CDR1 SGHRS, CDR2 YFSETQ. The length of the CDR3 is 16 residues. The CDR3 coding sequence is TGCGCCAGCAGCTTGGGGGCAGGGGCGGGAAATCAGCCCCAGCATTTT. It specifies CASSLGAGAGNQPQHF.

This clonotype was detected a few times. The CDR3 region has the DNA TGTGCCAGCAGCCCGGGACTACGGGACGGGGAGCTGTTTTTT. Translation: CASSPGLRDGELFF. This chain connects TRBV11-2 to TRBJ2-2, with 7 bases matching TRBD2. The CDR3 runs 14 residues. V lost 5 bases, J lost 7 bases, and 7 bases stayed unmatched. From germline, CDR1 is SGHAT and CDR2 FQNNGV.

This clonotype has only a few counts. The CDR3 coding sequence is TGTGCCAGCAGCTTGGAATCGTTCAGCAGGCTTAATTCACCCCTCCACTTT. Translation: CASSLESFSRLNSPLHF. The gene calls are TRBV7-9 and TRBJ1-6; no clear D. This CDR3 has 17 residues. Per germline, CDR1 SEHNR and CDR2 FQNEAQ (reference sequence). V shed 3 bases and J shed 6 bases, with 18 bases lying between them.

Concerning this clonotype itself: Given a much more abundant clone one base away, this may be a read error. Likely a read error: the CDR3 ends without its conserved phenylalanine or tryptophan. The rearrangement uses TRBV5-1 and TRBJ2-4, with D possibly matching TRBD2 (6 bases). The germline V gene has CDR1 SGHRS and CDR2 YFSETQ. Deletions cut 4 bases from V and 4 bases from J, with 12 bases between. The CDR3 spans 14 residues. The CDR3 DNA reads TGCGCCAGCAGCCCCCGGGACTCGAAAAACATTCAGTACCTC. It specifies CASSPRDSKNIQYL.

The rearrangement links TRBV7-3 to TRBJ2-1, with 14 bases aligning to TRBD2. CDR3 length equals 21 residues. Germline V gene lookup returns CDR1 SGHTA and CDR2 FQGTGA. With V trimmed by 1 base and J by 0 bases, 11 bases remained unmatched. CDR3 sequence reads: CASSLKGLAGVGESSYNEQFF. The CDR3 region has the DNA TGTGCCAGCAGCTTAAAGGGACTAGCGGGAGTAGGGGAAAGCTCCTACAATGAGCAGTTCTTC.

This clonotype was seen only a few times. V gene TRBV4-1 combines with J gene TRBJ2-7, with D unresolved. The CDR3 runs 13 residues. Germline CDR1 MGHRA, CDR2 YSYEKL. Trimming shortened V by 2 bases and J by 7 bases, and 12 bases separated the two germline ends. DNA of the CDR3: TGCGCCAGCAGCCAATGGGCCGTTGGGGAGCAGTACTTC. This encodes CASSQWAVGEQYF.

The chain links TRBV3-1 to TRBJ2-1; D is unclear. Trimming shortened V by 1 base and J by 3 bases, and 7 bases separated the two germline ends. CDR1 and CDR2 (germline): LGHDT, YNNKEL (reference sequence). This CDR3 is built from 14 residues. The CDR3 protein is CASSQGLFYNEQFF. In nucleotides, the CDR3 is TGTGCCAGCAGCCAAGGGTTATTCTACAATGAGCAGTTCTTC.

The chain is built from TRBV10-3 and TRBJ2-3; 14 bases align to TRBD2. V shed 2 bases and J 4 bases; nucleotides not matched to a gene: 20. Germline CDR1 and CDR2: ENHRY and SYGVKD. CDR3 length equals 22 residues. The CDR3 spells CAISEPPDGLAGGSAFSDTQYF. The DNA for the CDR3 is TGTGCCATCAGTGAGCCGCCGGATGGACTAGCGGGAGGTTCCGCCTTCTCAGATACGCAGTATTTT.

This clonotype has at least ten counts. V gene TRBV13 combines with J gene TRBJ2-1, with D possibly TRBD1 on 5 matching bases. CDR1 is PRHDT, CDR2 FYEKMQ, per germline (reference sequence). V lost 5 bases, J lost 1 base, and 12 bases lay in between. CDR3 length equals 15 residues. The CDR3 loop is CASSPNRYSYNEQFF. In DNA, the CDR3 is TGTGCCAGCAGCCCTAACAGGTATTCCTACAATGAGCAGTTCTTC.

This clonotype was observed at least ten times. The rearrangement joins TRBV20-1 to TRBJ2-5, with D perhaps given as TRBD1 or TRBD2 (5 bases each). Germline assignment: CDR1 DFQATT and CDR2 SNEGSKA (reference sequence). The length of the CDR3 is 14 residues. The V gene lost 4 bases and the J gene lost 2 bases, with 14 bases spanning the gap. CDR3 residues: CSATPGRWQETQYF. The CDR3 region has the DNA TGCAGTGCTACACCGGGACGCTGGCAAGAGACCCAGTACTTC.

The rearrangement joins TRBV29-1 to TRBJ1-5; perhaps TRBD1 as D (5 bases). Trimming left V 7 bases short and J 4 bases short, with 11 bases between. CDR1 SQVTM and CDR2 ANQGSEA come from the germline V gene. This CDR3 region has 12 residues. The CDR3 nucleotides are TGCAGCGGTCGGGACGGTAATCAGCCCCAGCATTTT. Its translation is CSGRDGNQPQHF.

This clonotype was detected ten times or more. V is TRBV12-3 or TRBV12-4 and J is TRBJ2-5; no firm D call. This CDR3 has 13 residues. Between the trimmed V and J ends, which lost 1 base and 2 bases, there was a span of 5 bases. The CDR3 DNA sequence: TGTGCCAGCAGTTTAGACGAGCAAGAGACCCAGTACTTC. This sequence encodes CASSLDEQETQYF.

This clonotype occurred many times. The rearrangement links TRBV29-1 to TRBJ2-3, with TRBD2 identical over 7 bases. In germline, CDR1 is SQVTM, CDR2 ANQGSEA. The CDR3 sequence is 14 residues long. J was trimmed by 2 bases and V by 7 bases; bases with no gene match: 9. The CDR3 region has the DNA TGCAGCGGTGGATATAGCGGGTTCACAGATACGCAGTATTTT. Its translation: CSGGYSGFTDTQYF.

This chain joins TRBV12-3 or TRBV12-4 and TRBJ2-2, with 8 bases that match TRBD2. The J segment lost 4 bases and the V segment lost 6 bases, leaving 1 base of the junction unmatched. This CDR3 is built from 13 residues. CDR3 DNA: TGTGCCAGCAGCGGACTAGCCACCGGGGAGCTGTTTTTT. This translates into CASSGLATGELFF.

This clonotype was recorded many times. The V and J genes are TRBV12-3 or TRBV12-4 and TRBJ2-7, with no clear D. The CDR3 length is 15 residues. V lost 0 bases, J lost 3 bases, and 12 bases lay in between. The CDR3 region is CASSLAHHHFYEQYF. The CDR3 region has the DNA TGTGCCAGCAGTTTAGCGCATCACCATTTCTACGAGCAGTACTTC.

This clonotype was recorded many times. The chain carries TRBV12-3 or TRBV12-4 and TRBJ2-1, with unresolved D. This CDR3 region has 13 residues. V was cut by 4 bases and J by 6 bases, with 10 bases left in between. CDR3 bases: TGTGCCAGCAGTTCATCGGATTTCAATGAGCAGTTCTTC. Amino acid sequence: CASSSSDFNEQFF.

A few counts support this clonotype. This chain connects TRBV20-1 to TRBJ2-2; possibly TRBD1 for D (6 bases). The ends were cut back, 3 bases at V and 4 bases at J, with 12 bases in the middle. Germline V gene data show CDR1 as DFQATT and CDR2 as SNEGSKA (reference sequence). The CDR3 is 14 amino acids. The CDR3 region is CSARVGTITGELFF. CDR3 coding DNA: TGCAGTGCTAGGGTCGGGACAATCACCGGGGAGCTGTTTTTT.

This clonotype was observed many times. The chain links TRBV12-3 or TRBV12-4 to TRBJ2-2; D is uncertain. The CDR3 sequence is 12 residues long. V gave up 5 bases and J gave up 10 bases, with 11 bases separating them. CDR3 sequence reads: CASSTGPTELFF. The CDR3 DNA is TGTGCCAGCAGTACGGGCCCTACGGAGCTGTTTTTT.

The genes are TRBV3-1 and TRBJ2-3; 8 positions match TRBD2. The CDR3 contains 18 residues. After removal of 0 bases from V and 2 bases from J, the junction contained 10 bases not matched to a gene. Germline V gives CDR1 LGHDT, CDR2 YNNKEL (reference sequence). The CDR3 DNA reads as TGTGCCAGCAGCCAAGATGTCCTCGGGAGGGTTGACACAGATACGCAGTATTTT. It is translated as CASSQDVLGRVDTDTQYF.

Written as DNA, the CDR3 is TGTGCCACCAGTGATCTGGGTCGAGGATCCGATCGGGTTGAGCAGTTCTTC. It translates to CATSDLGRGSDRVEQFF. The chain carries TRBV24-1 and TRBJ2-1; D gene unclear. CDR1 and CDR2 (germline): KGHDR, SFDVKD. The CDR3 loop spans 17 amino acids. V was clipped by 3 bases and J by 9 bases, with 23 bases between them.

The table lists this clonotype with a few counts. The CDR3 protein is CASSYGRVSYEQYF. The CDR3 bases are TGTGCCAGCAGTTACGGGCGGGTCTCCTACGAGCAGTACTTC. The V gene is TRBV6-5, the J gene TRBJ2-7, with D tentatively TRBD2 (5 bases). Per the germline V gene, CDR1 is MNHEY and CDR2 is SVGAGI. The V end was cut by 2 bases, the J end by 0 bases, with 8 bases between. This CDR3 has 14 amino acids.

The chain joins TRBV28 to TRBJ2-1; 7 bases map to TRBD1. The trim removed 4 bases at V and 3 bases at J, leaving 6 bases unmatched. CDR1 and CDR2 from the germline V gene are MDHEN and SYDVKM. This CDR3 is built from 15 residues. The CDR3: CASSSPGQDYNEQFF. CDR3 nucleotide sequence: TGTGCCAGCAGTTCTCCTGGACAGGACTACAATGAGCAGTTCTTC. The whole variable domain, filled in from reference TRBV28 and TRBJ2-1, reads DVKVTQSSRYLVKRTGEKVFLECVQDMDHENMFWYRQDPGLGLRLIYFSYDVKMKEKGDIPEGYSVSREKKERFSLILESASTNQTSMYLCASSSPGQDYNEQFFGPGTRLTVL.

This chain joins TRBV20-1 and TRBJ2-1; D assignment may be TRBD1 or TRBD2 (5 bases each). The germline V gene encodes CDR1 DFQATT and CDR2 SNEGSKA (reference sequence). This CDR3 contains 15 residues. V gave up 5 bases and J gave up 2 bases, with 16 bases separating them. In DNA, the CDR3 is TGCAGTGCTTTTCACCCCGGGACGACCTACAATGAGCAGTTCTTC. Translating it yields CSAFHPGTTYNEQFF.